Shown below are 23 T cell receptor beta chains from a single sample sequenced in a study of graft-versus-host responses after intestinal transplantation. Measured with immunoSEQ multiplex PCR; TCRdb has only the in-frame clones, and not every one. This repertoire shows about 51,000 clones, around 92% found once; its top ten account for roughly 0.62%. Which antigens these TCRs recognize remains unknown. The sample was unstimulated CD4+ T cells sorted from spleen or lymph node cells, taken before transplant. The receptors were gathered from a human donor who was the organ donor for an intestinal transplant.

The chain is built from TRBV15 and TRBJ1-2; TRBD1 matches 10 bases. Unmatched junction bases numbered 5, after V lost 3 bases and J lost 7 bases. There are 14 residues in the CDR3. From germline, CDR1 is LNHNV and CDR2 YYDKDF (reference sequence). CDR3 loop: CATSRAGTGVGYTF. The CDR3 coding sequence is TGTGCCACCAGCAGGGCCGGGACAGGGGTTGGCTACACCTTC.

This clone turned up a few times. The chain uses TRBV5-6 and TRBJ1-2; 9 bases map to TRBD1. The V gene's germline CDR1 is SGHDT and CDR2 YYEEEE. The CDR3 runs 14 residues. The V and J ends lost 2 bases and 5 bases, in that order; junction bases with no gene match: 4. The CDR3 loop is CASSFRDRVYGYTF. The CDR3 bases are TGTGCCAGCAGCTTCCGGGACAGGGTGTATGGCTACACCTTC.

The chain joins TRBV6-5 to TRBJ1-2; 7 bases map to TRBD1. Per the germline V gene, CDR1 is MNHEY and CDR2 is SVGAGI. Trimming at V came to 6 bases and at J to 3 bases, leaving 7 bases not matched to a gene. The CDR3 is made up of 14 amino acids. The CDR3 bases are TGTGCCAGCAGCACTGCCGGGACAGACTATGGCTACACCTTC. Its translation: CASSTAGTDYGYTF.

The chain carries TRBV28 and TRBJ2-1; TRBD1 matches at 7 bases. Germline V CDR1 and CDR2: MDHEN, SYDVKM. Losses at the gene ends were 1 base for V and 5 bases for J; bases not matched to a gene: 8. This CDR3 spans 16 amino acids. CDR3 bases: TGTGCCAGCAGTTTATTACAGGGGTCCGGTAACAATGAGCAGTTCTTC. This gives the protein CASSLLQGSGNNEQFF.

This chain connects TRBV7-8 to TRBJ2-7; weak D call: TRBD1 (6 bases). Trimming cost V 8 bases and J 5 bases, with 10 bases left between them. Per germline, CDR1 SGHVS and CDR2 FQNEAQ. CDR3 size: 11 residues. CDR3 sequence: CASGNRDEQYF. The CDR3 DNA reads TGTGCCAGCGGGAACAGGGACGAGCAGTACTTC.

The CDR3: CASTEEASPYNEQFF. The CDR3 coding sequence is TGTGCCAGCACCGAGGAGGCTAGTCCCTACAATGAGCAGTTCTTC. The chain combines TRBV2 with TRBJ2-1; possibly TRBD2 for D (5 bases). This CDR3 region has 15 residues. Trimming removed 7 bases from V and 2 bases from J, with 15 bases in between. Germline V gene data show CDR1 as SNHLY and CDR2 as FYNNEI.

V gene TRBV4-2 combines with J gene TRBJ2-7; 9 nucleotides align to TRBD2. With 0 bases clipped from V and 0 bases from J, the junction kept 9 bases outside the gene matches. This CDR3 is built from 18 residues. CDR1 LGHNA and CDR2 YNFKEQ come from the germline V gene. CDR3 nucleotides: TGTGCCAGCAGCCAAGATTCACTAGCGGGCCACCCCTCCTACGAGCAGTACTTC. Amino acids: CASSQDSLAGHPSYEQYF.

This chain joins TRBV5-1 and TRBJ2-1; weak D call: TRBD2 (6 bases). The length of the CDR3 is 15 residues. Trimming shortened V by 0 bases and J by 6 bases, and 13 bases separated the two germline ends. Germline V CDR1 and CDR2: SGHRS, YFSETQ. Here the CDR3 DNA reads TGCGCCAGCAGCTTGGGCAGGCCCGGGGGCAATGAGCAGTTCTTC. Residues: CASSLGRPGGNEQFF.

V gene TRBV28 combines with J gene TRBJ2-4; 8 bases match TRBD2. The CDR3 totals 14 residues. Per the germline V gene, CDR1 is MDHEN and CDR2 is SYDVKM. Unmatched junction bases numbered 1, after V lost 2 bases and J lost 4 bases. DNA for the CDR3: TGTGCCAGCAGTTTAGCGGGGGGTAAAAACATTCAGTACTTC. Protein: CASSLAGGKNIQYF.

The CDR3 DNA reads as TGTGCCAGTAGTATAGCGGTATTCTCTAGCACAGATACGCAGTATTTT. Residues: CASSIAVFSSTDTQYF. V and J are TRBV19 and TRBJ2-3; D uncertain. From germline, CDR1 is LNHDA and CDR2 SQIVND (reference sequence). V was trimmed by 1 base and J by 0 bases, leaving 11 bases between them. CDR3 length: 16 residues.

The chain recombines TRBV30 with TRBJ2-5; maybe TRBD1 (6 bases). Near its end, the DNA agrees better with TRBJ2-7, so the J call may be wrong. CDR1 is GTSNPN, CDR2 SVGIG, per germline (reference sequence). The CDR3 contains 14 residues. As DNA, the CDR3 is TGTGCCTGGAGTGTAATGGACAGAGCCTACGAGCAGTACTTC. Translation gives CAWSVMDRAYEQYF.

The J gene is TRBJ1-3, the V gene TRBV28; TRBD1 matches at 7 bases. Trimming removed 4 bases from V and 7 bases from J; junction bases left unmatched: 7. Per the germline V gene, CDR1 is MDHEN and CDR2 is SYDVKM. The CDR3 sequence is 14 residues long. The CDR3 DNA reads TGTGCCAGCAGTTCCGATACAGGGGCGAACACCATATATTTT. It specifies CASSSDTGANTIYF.

This clone appeared a few times. The gene calls are TRBV6-1 and TRBJ2-7; no clear D. This CDR3 has 14 residues. Germline CDR1 and CDR2: MNHNS and SASEGT. Trimming removed 2 bases from V and 2 bases from J, with 10 bases in between. The CDR3 nucleotides read TGTGCCAGCAGTGAACTAGTAGCTCCCTACGAGCAGTACTTC. Its protein product is CASSELVAPYEQYF.

This chain connects TRBV7-2 to TRBJ1-4, with 9 bases aligning to TRBD1. CDR3 length: 14 amino acids. J gave up 8 bases and V 5 bases, and 6 bases lay outside the gene matches. Germline V lookup: CDR1 SGHTA, CDR2 FQGNSA. CDR3 DNA sequence: TGTGCCAGCAGCGCACAGGGGGCTTGGGAAAAACTGTTTTTT. Amino acid sequence: CASSAQGAWEKLFF. Full variable domain (outside the CDR3, taken from reference TRBV7-2 and TRBJ1-4): GAGVSQSPSNKVTEKGKDVELRCDPISGHTALYWYRQSLGQGLEFLIYFQGNSAPDKSGLPSDRFSAERTGGSVSTLTIQRTQQEDSAVYLCASSAQGAWEKLFFGSGTQLSVL.

This clone is a singleton in its sample. The rearrangement uses TRBV6-1 and TRBJ2-1; D not resolved. The V end lost 2 bases, the J end lost 9 bases, and 8 bases lay between the germline ends. CDR3 length: 12 amino acids. Germline CDR1 is MNHNS and CDR2 is SASEGT. CDR3 loop: CASSERRGEQFF. The CDR3 DNA reads as TGTGCCAGCAGTGAAAGGCGAGGTGAGCAGTTCTTC.

The chain is built from TRBV11-2 and TRBJ1-1; 12 bases fit TRBD1. The germline gives CDR1 SGHAT, CDR2 FQNNGV. V lost 1 base and J lost 9; bases outside the gene matches: 3. The CDR3 totals 14 residues. CDR3 DNA: TGTGCCAGCAGCTTAGCCGGGACAGGGGGCAAAGCTTTCTTT. It translates to CASSLAGTGGKAFF.

The chain couples TRBV5-1 to TRBJ2-7, with TRBD2 matching 9 bases. Germline loops: CDR1 SGHRS, CDR2 YFSETQ. The CDR3 sequence is 14 residues long. Trimming cost V 2 bases and J 0 bases; bases outside gene matches: 0. The CDR3 loop is CASSFSGSSYEQYF. CDR3 sequence (DNA): TGCGCCAGCAGCTTTAGCGGGAGCTCCTACGAGCAGTACTTC.

This rearrangement joins TRBV25-1 to TRBJ2-7; no reliable D call. The germline V gene has CDR1 MGHDK and CDR2 SYGVNS. V was shortened by 8 bases and J by 5 bases, with 13 bases between the two germline ends. The CDR3 runs to 12 residues. CDR3 nucleotide sequence: TGTGCCAGCTCCACCCAGTACCACGAGCAGTACTTC. It translates to CASSTQYHEQYF.

With respect to this clone: Other DNA sequences from this sample encode an identical CDR3 as well. This chain joins TRBV5-1 and TRBJ2-5; 7 bases line up with TRBD1. This CDR3 is 15 amino acids long. Per the germline V gene, CDR1 is SGHRS and CDR2 is YFSETQ. Losses at the gene ends were 3 bases for V and 0 bases for J; bases not matched to a gene: 5. The CDR3 loop reads CASSSTGIYQETQYF. The CDR3 nucleotides read TGCGCCAGCAGCTCGACAGGGATATACCAAGAGACCCAGTACTTC.

The chain employs TRBV6-5 and TRBJ2-7, with TRBD1 matching over 7 bases. The CDR3 covers 15 residues. V trimming: 0 bases; J trimming: 3 bases; junction bases outside the gene matches: 5. Germline CDR1 and CDR2: MNHEY and SVGAGI. CDR3 sequence reads: CASSYSTQGNYEQYF. CDR3 sequence (DNA): TGTGCCAGCAGTTACTCGACACAGGGGAACTACGAGCAGTACTTC.

The chain employs TRBV2 and TRBJ1-5; the D gene is possibly TRBD1 (5 bases). The V gene lost 6 bases and the J gene lost 7 bases, with 19 bases spanning the gap. CDR1 and CDR2 (germline): SNHLY, FYNNEI. The CDR3 length is 15 residues. The CDR3 sequence: CASSDRTARGQPQHF. In nucleotides, the CDR3 is TGTGCCAGCAGCGATCGGACCGCCCGGGGGCAGCCCCAGCATTTT.

CDR3 nucleotides: TGTGCCAGCAGCCGAGGGGGGGCTAATGAAAAACTGTTTTTT. It yields the protein CASSRGGANEKLFF. The chain combines TRBV5-5 with TRBJ1-4; tentatively, D is TRBD1 (6 bases). The germline CDR1 and CDR2 sequences are SGHKS and YYEKEE (reference sequence). The CDR3 runs 14 residues. V was trimmed by 4 bases and J by 3 bases, leaving 10 bases between them.

The V gene is TRBV15, the J gene TRBJ2-1, with D hard to call. The CDR3 is 11 amino acids. Trimming stripped 3 bases from V and 7 bases from J, with 4 bases between. Germline CDR1 reads LNHNV; CDR2 reads YYDKDF (reference sequence). CDR3 amino acids: CATSSSNEQFF. As DNA, the CDR3 is TGTGCCACCAGCAGCAGTAATGAGCAGTTCTTC.